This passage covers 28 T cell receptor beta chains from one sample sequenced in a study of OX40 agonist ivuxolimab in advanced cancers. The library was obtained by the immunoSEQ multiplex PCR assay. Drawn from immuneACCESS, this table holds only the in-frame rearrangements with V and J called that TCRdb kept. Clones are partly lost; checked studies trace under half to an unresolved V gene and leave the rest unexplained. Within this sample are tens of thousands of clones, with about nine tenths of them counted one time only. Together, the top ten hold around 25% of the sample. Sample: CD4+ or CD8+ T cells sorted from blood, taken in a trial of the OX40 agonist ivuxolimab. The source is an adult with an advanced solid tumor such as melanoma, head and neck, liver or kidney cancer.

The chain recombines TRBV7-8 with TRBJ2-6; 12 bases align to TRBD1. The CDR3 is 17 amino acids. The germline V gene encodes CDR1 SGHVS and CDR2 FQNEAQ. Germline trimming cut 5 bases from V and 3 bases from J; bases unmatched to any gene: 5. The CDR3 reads CASSIRDRGRGANVLTF. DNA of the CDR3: TGTGCCAGCAGCATCCGGGACAGGGGGCGTGGGGCCAACGTCCTGACTTTC.

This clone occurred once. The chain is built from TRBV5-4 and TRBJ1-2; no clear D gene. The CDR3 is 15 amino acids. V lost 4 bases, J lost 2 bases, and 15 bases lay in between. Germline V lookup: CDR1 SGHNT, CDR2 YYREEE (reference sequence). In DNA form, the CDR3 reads TGTGCCAGCAGCGTAGGACCATCAGAGAACTATGGCTACACCTTC. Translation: CASSVGPSENYGYTF.

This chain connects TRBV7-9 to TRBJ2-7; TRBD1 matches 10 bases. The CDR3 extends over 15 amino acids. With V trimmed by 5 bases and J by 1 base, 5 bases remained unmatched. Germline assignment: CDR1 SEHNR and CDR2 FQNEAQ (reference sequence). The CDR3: CASSRQGASSYEQYF. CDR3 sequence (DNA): TGTGCCAGCAGCAGACAGGGGGCCTCTTCCTACGAGCAGTACTTC.

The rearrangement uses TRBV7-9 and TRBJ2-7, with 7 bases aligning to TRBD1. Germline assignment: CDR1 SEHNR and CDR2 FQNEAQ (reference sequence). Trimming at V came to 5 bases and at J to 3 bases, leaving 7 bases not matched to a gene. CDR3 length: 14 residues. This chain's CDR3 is CASSTGTELYEQYF. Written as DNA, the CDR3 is TGTGCCAGCAGCACCGGGACAGAGCTCTACGAGCAGTACTTC.

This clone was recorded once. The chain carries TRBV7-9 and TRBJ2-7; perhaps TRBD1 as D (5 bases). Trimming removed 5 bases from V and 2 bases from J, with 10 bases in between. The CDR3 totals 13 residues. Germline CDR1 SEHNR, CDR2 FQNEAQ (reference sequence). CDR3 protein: CASSPDSPYEQYF. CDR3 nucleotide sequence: TGTGCCAGCAGCCCCGACAGTCCCTACGAGCAGTACTTC.

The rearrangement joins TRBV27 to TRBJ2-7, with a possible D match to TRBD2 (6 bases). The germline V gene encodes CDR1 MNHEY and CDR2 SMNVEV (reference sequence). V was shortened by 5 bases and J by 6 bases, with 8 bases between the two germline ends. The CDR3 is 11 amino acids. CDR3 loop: CASSGGIEQYF. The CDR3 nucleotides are TGTGCCAGCAGTGGAGGGATCGAGCAGTACTTC.

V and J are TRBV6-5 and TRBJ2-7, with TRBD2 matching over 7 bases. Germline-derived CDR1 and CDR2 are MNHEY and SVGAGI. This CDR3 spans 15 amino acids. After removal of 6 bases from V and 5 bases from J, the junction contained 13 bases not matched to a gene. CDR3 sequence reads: CASRGGKAPRDEQYF. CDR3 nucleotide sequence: TGTGCCAGCAGGGGGGGGAAGGCCCCGCGCGACGAGCAGTACTTC.

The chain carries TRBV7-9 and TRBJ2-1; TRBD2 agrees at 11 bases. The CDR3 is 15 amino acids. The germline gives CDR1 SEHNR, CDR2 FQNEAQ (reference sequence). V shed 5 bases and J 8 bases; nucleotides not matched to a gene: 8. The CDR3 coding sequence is TGTGCCAGCAGCCCCCGACTAGCGGGAAAGGATGAGCAGTTCTTC. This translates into CASSPRLAGKDEQFF.

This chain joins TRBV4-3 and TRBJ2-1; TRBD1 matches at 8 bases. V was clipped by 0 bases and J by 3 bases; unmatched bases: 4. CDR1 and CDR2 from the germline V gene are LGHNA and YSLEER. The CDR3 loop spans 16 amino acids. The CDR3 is CASSQDGQGSYNEQFF. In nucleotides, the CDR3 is TGCGCCAGCAGCCAAGACGGACAGGGAAGCTACAATGAGCAGTTCTTC.

The DNA for the CDR3 is TGTGCCAGCAGTTCGGGTGAAAAACTGTTTTTT. Translating it yields CASSSGEKLFF. V is TRBV27 and J is TRBJ1-4; no clear D. There are 11 residues in the CDR3. Per germline, CDR1 MNHEY and CDR2 SMNVEV (reference sequence). Trimming took off 4 bases at V and 7 bases at J, with 4 bases between the two ends.

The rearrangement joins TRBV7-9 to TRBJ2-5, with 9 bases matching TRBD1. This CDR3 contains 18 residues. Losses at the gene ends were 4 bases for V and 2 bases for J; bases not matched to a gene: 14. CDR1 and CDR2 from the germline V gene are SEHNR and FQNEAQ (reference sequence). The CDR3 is CASSSRLGQGGTQETQYF. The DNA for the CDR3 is TGTGCCAGCAGCTCTCGATTGGGACAGGGAGGGACACAAGAGACCCAGTACTTC.

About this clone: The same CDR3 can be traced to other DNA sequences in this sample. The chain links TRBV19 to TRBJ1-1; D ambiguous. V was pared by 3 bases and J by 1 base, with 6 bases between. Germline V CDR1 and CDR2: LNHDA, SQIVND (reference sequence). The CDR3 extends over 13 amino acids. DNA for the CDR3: TGTGCCAGTAGTATCTCAGGGAACACTGAAGCTTTCTTT. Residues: CASSISGNTEAFF.

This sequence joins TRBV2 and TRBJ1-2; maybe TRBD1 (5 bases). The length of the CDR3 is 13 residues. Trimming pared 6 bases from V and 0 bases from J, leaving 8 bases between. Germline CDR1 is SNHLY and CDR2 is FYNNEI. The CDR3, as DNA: TGTGCCAGCAGGGAGACAGCTAACTATGGCTACACCTTC. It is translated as CASRETANYGYTF.

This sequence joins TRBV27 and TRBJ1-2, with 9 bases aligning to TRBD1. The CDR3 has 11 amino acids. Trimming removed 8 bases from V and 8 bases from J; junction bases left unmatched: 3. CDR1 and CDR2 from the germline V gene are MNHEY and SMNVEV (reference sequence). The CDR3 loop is CASWDRAGYTF. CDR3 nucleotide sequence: TGTGCCAGCTGGGACAGGGCCGGCTACACCTTC.

In DNA, the CDR3 is TGTGCCAGCAGTGAACATGCCGGGACAGGGGTGAATGAGCAGTTCTTC. This gives the protein CASSEHAGTGVNEQFF. The genes are TRBV6-1 and TRBJ2-1, with 10 bases that match TRBD1. The CDR3 consists of 16 residues. Germline CDR1 MNHNS, CDR2 SASEGT. The V segment lost 2 bases and the J segment 7 bases; nucleotides outside the gene matches: 8.

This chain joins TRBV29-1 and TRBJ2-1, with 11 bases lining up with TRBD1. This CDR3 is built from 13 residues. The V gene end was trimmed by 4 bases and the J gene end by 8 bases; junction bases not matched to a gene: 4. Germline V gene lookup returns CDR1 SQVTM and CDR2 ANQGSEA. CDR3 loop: CSVGTGGLDEQFF. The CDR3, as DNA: TGCAGCGTTGGGACAGGGGGCCTCGATGAGCAGTTCTTC.

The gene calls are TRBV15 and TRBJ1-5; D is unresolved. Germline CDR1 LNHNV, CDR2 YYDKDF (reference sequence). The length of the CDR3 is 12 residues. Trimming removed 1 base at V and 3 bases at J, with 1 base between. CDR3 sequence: CATSRANQPQHF. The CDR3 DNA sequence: TGTGCCACCAGCAGAGCCAATCAGCCCCAGCATTTT.

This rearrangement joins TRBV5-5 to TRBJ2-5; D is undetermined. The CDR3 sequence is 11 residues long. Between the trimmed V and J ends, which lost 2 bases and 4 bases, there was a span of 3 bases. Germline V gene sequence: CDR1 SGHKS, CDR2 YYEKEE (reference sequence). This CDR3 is CASSLLETQYF. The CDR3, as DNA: TGTGCCAGCAGCTTATTAGAGACCCAGTACTTC.

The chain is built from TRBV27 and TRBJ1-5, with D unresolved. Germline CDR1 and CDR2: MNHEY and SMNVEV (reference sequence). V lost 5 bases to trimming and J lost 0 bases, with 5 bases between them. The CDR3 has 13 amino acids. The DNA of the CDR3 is TGTGCCAGCAGTACTATTAGCAATCAGCCCCAGCATTTT. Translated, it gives CASSTISNQPQHF.

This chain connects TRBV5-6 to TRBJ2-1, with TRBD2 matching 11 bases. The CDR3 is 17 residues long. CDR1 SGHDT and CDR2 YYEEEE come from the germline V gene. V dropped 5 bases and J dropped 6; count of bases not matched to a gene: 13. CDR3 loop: CASRGRGLAAPRNEQFF. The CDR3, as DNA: TGTGCCAGCAGGGGGCGGGGACTAGCGGCCCCGCGCAATGAGCAGTTCTTC. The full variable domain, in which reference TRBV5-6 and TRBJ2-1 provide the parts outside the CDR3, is DAGVTQSPTHLIKTRGQQVTLRCSPKSGHDTVSWYQQALGQGPQFIFQYYEEEERQRGNFPDRFSGHQFPNYSSELNVNALLLGDSALYLCASRGRGLAAPRNEQFFGPGTRLTVL.

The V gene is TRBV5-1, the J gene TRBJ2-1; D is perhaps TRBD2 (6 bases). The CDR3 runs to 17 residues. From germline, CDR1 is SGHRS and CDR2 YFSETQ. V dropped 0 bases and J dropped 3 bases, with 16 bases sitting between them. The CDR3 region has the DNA TGCGCCAGCAGCTTGGTGGCGGGACCTGACTACTACAATGAGCAGTTCTTC. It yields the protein CASSLVAGPDYYNEQFF.

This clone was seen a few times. In nucleotides, the CDR3 is TGTGCCAGCAGTTCCGACAGGGCCCGTAATGAAAAACTGTTTTTT. Protein product: CASSSDRARNEKLFF. J is TRBJ1-4 and V is TRBV5-6; TRBD1 matches 7 bases. The germline CDR1 and CDR2 sequences are SGHDT and YYEEEE. The CDR3 covers 15 residues. Trimming took 5 bases from V and 4 from J; bases not matched to a gene: 8.

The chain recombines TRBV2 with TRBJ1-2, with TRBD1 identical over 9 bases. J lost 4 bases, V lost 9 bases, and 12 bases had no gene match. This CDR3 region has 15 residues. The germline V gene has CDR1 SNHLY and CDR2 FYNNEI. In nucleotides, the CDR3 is TGTGCCAGTCCGGGACAGGGAGGTCGGAGCTATGGCTACACCTTC. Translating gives CASPGQGGRSYGYTF.

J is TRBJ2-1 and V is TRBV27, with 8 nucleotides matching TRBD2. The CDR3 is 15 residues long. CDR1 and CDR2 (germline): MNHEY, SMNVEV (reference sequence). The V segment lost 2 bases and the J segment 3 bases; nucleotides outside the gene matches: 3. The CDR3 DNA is TGTGCCAGCAGTTTAACGGGAGGGGGCTACAATGAGCAGTTCTTC. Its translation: CASSLTGGGYNEQFF.

CDR3 bases: TGTGCCTGGAGTCCCACCTCCTACGAGCAGTACTTC. As protein: CAWSPTSYEQYF. V usage is TRBV30 and J usage is TRBJ2-7; D is unclear. The CDR3 loop spans 12 amino acids. V lost 2 bases and J lost 0, with 5 bases in between. The germline V gene encodes CDR1 GTSNPN and CDR2 SVGIG (reference sequence).

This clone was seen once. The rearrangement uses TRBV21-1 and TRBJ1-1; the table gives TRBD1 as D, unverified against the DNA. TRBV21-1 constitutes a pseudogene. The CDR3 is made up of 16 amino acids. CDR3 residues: CASSKALGGKNTEAFF. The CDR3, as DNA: TGTGCCAGCAGCAAAGCGCTAGGGGGCAAGAACACTGAAGCTTTCTTT.

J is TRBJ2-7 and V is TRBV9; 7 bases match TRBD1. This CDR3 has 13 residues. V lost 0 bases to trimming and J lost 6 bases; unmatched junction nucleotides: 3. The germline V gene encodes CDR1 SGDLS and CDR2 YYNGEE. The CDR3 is CASSVGQGTEQYF. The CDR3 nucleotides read TGTGCCAGCAGCGTAGGACAGGGAACCGAGCAGTACTTC.

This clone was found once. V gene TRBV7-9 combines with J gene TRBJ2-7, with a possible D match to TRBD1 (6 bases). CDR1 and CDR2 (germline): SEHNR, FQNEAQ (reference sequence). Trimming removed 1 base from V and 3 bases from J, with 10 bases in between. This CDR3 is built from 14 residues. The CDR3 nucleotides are TGTGCCAGCAGCTTAGAAGACAGGTACTACGAGCAGTACTTC. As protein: CASSLEDRYYEQYF.